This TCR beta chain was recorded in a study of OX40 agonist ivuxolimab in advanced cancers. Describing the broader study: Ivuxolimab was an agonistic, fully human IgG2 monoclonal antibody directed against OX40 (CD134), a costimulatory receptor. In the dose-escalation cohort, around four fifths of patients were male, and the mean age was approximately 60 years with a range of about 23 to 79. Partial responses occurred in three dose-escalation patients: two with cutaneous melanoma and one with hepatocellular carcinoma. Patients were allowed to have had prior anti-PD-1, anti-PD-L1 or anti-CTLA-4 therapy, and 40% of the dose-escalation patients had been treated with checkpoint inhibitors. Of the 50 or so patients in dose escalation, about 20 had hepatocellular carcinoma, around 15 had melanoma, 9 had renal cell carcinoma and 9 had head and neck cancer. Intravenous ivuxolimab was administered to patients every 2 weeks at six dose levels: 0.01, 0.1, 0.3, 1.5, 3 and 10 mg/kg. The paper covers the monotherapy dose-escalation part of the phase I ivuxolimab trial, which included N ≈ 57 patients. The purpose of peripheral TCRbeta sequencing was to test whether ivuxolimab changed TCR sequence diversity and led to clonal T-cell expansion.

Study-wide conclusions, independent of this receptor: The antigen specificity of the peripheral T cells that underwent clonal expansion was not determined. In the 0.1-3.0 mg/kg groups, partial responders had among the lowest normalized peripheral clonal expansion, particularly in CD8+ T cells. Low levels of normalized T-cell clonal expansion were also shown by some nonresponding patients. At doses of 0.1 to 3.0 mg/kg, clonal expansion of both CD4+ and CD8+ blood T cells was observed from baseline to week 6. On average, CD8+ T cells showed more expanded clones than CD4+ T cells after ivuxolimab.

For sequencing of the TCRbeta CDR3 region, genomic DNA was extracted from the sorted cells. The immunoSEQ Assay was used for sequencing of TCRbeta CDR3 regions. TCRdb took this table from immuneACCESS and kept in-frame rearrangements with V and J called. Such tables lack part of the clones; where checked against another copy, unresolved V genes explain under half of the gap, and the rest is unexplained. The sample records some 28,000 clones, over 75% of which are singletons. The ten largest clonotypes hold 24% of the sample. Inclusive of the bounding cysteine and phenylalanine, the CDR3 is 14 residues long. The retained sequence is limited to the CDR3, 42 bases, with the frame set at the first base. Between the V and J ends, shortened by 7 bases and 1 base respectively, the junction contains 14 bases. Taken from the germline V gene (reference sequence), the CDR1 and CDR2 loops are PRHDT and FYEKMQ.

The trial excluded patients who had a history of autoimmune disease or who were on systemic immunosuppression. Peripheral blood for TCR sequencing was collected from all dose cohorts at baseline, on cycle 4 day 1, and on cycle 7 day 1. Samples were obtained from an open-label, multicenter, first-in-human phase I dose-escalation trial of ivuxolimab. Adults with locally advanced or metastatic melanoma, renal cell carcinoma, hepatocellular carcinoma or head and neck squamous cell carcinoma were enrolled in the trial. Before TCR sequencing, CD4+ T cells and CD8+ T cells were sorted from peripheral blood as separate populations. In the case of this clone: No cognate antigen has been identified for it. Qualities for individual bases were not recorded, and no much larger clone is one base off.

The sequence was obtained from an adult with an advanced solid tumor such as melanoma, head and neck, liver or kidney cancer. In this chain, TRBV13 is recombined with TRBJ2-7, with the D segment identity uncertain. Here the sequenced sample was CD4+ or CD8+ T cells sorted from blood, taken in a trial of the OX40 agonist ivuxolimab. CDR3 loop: CASTTLGDSYEQYF. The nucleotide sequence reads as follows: TGTGCCAGCACCACTCTCGGAGATTCCTACGAGCAGTACTTC.